A selection of T cell receptor beta chains follows, all from one sample in a study of spatial heterogeneity in lung cancer. TCRdb fed the 5' RACE reads into MiXCR, producing one record per CDR3 protein. Among around 10,000 distinct CDR3 sequences listed, around 6% were seen once. Sequenced here: lung tumor tissue, sampled at surgery. The receptors originated from a female donor with early-stage non-small cell lung cancer. CDR3s leave out the opening cysteine and the closing phenylalanine or tryptophan.

V gene: TRBV6-1; CDR3 protein: ASILDYGNTIY
V gene: TRBV20-1; CDR3 protein: SARGYSGHSTKNIQY
V gene: TRBV13; CDR3 protein: ASSLGPGGNTGELF
V gene: TRBV5-1; CDR3 protein: ASSRIPRGGTSSSYEQY
V gene: TRBV28; CDR3 protein: ASTSSGDGNNSPLH
V gene: TRBV27; CDR3 protein: ASSLGQNTEAF
V gene: TRBV28; CDR3 protein: ASSPRTPYRAEAF
V gene: TRBV4-1; CDR3 protein: ASSQDPRGTYNEQF
V gene: TRBV11-1; CDR3 protein: ASSITTTPSSYNEQF
V gene: TRBV7-2; CDR3 protein: ASSATATTDTQY
V gene: TRBV7-3; CDR3 protein: ASSPGQGTGELF
V gene: TRBV6-2/TRBV6-3; CDR3 protein: ASSYVRQETQY
V gene: TRBV3-1; CDR3 protein: ASSQRQGNTGELF
V gene: TRBV28; CDR3 protein: AAAWNTEAF